This TCR beta chain is from a study of blood T cell repertoires in COVID-19. Assay used: immunoSEQ multiplex PCR; TCRdb lists only in-frame clones, some missing. The table records 20,000 to 30,000 clones, 85% to 95% of them present only once. CDR1 and CDR2 (germline): MNHEY, SVGAGI. V was clipped by 6 bases and J by 4 bases, with 12 bases between them. The CDR3 is made up of 14 amino acids. The chain is built from TRBV6-5 and TRBJ1-4; no firm D call. The sample comprised peripheral blood. The TCR originated in a human donor in a cohort sampled during active COVID-19. The CDR3 nucleotides read TGTGCCAGCAGATTTGACGGAGTTAATGAAAAACTGTTTTTT. This codes for CASRFDGVNEKLFF.